A selection of T cell receptor beta chains follows, all from one sample in a study of blood T cell repertoires in COVID-19. Measured with immunoSEQ multiplex PCR; TCRdb has only the in-frame clones, and not every one. This table has approximately 300,000 clones, roughly nine tenths appearing once. The source material was PBMCs or T cells enriched from blood (not recorded which). The receptors derive from a woman in her twenties or thirties who had recovered from COVID-19. Each CDR3 is given with its conserved first and last residue. D genes are given only for firm matches. Expanded clones get a size class; other rows say once, few or many, or leave the size out.

V gene	D gene	clone size	J gene	CDR3 DNA	CDR3 protein
TRBV2	.	.	TRBJ1-4	TGTGCCAGCAGCTACAGGACAGAACTGTTTTTT	CASSYRTELFF
TRBV28	.	.	TRBJ1-2	TGTGCCACCAATCCTACGCTACAGGGTCTTGGCTACACCTTC	CATNPTLQGLGYTF
TRBV7-9	.	.	TRBJ2-1	TGTGCCAGCAGCTCTGCACCCGGGCAGTTCTTC	CASSSAPGQFF
TRBV11-2	.	.	TRBJ1-1	TGTGCCAGCAGCTTAAACAGATACACTGAAGCTTTCTTT	CASSLNRYTEAFF
TRBV29-1	TRBD2	few	TRBJ2-2	TGCAGCGTTGGGAAGCGGGAGGACACCGGGGAGCTGTTTTTT	CSVGKREDTGELFF
TRBV23-1	.	.	TRBJ1-4	TGCGCCAGCAGTCACCTAAAAGACAGAAAAGGAGAAAAACTGTTTTTT	CASSHLKDRKGEKLFF
TRBV2	TRBD1	.	TRBJ2-5	TGTGCCAGCAGTGACATGGGGACAGGCAACCAAGAGACCCAGTACTTC	CASSDMGTGNQETQYF
TRBV19	TRBD2	.	TRBJ2-1	TGTGCCAGTACCCGACTAGCGGGATACAATGAGCAGTTCTTC	CASTRLAGYNEQFF
TRBV4-3	.	.	TRBJ2-3	TGCGCCAGCAGCCCGTACTTCGTGTCAGGGCGTCCAGATACGCAGTATTTT	CASSPYFVSGRPDTQYF
TRBV7-9	.	.	TRBJ2-7	TGTGCCAGCAGCTTAGAGCGTGGTTACTACGAGCAGTACTTC	CASSLERGYYEQYF
TRBV4-1	.	.	TRBJ2-5	TGCGCCAGCAGCCAAGATCGGGTAGGGGGGGGTGGAGAGACCCAGTACTTC	CASSQDRVGGGGETQYF
TRBV6-4	.	.	TRBJ1-5	TGTGCCAGCAGGACAGGAGGTCAGCCCCAGCATTTT	CASRTGGQPQHF
TRBV18	.	.	TRBJ2-1	TGTGCCAGCTCACCAGTATCCTACAATGAGCAGTTCTTC	CASSPVSYNEQFF
TRBV19	.	.	TRBJ1-1	TGTGCCAGCGAGGATCTCCCGAACACTGAAGCTTTCTTT	CASEDLPNTEAFF
TRBV7-9	TRBD1	.	TRBJ2-7	TGTGCCAGCAGCGCCTCAGGGGGTAGGGAGCAGTACTTC	CASSASGGREQYF
TRBV28	TRBD2	.	TRBJ2-7	TGTGCCAGCAGTTTGGGACTAGCGGGGCAGTACTTC	CASSLGLAGQYF
TRBV2	.	.	TRBJ1-2	TGTGCCAGCAGTCCCTCAGGGGATGGCTACACCTTC	CASSPSGDGYTF
TRBV7-2	TRBD1	.	TRBJ2-4	TGTGCCAGCAGCCCCAACAGGGGGGCCAAAAACATTCAGTACTTC	CASSPNRGAKNIQYF
TRBV5-4	.	few	TRBJ1-1	TGTGCCAGCAGCTTCCCTATGACGGGAAACACTGAAGCTTTCTTT	CASSFPMTGNTEAFF
TRBV4-2	TRBD2	.	TRBJ2-3	TGTGCCAGCAGCCGGACGGTTATATTTAGCGGGAGTTCCCGCACAGATACGCAGTATTTT	CASSRTVIFSGSSRTDTQYF
TRBV11-2	TRBD2	.	TRBJ2-5	TGTGCCAGCAGGTCGCGGGGGGAGACCCAGTACTTC	CASRSRGETQYF
TRBV2	TRBD1	.	TRBJ2-1	TGTGCCAGCAGTGCCTGGACAGGGTACAATGAGCAGTTCTTC	CASSAWTGYNEQFF
TRBV6-5	.	.	TRBJ1-6	TGTGCCAGCAGTTACCCAGGGCAGGGTAATTCACCCCTCCACTTT	CASSYPGQGNSPLHF
TRBV18	.	.	TRBJ2-3	TGTGCCAGCTCCCCATCACAATCTAGCACAGATACGCAGTATTTT	CASSPSQSSTDTQYF
TRBV3-1/TRBV3-2	.	.	TRBJ2-7	TGTGCCAGCAGCCACAACAGGGTCTACGAGCAGTACTTC	CASSHNRVYEQYF
TRBV4-2	.	.	TRBJ1-2	TGTGCCAGCAGCCAAGATAGCAGGGGCTATGAGGCTAACTATGGCTACACCTTC	CASSQDSRGYEANYGYTF
TRBV4-2	TRBD1	.	TRBJ2-2	TGTGCCAGCAGCCACGACAGGGGCAAGAACACCGGGGAGCTGTTTTTT	CASSHDRGKNTGELFF
TRBV29-1	.	.	TRBJ2-1	TGCAGCGTTTTGGGGGGGCTCGGGGACAATGAGCAGTTCTTC	CSVLGGLGDNEQFF
TRBV5-6	.	.	TRBJ2-2	TGTGCCAGCAGCTTGGTAAACACGGGGAACACCGGGGAGCTGTTTTTT	CASSLVNTGNTGELFF
TRBV3-1/TRBV3-2	.	.	TRBJ2-1	TGTGCCAGCAGCTACCAAGGGGTGGATGAGCAGTTCTTC	CASSYQGVDEQFF
TRBV4-1	.	.	TRBJ2-3	TGCGCCAGCAGCCAGAAGGCCATTAAGACACTAGCTATCACATTAGTGGATACGCAGTATTTT	CASSQKAIKTLAITLVDTQYF
TRBV4-3	TRBD1	.	TRBJ2-7	TGCGCCAGCAGCCAACGAGGACAGGCCGAGCAGTACTTC	CASSQRGQAEQYF
TRBV18	TRBD2	.	TRBJ2-1	TGTGCCAGCTCACCGACGCTAGCGGGAGTAGCCAATGAGCAGTTCTTC	CASSPTLAGVANEQFF
TRBV27	.	.	TRBJ1-1	TGTGCCAGCATGAATCAACCTCGCAGATCCCTAAGAGGGAACACTGAAGCTTTCTTT	CASMNQPRRSLRGNTEAFF
TRBV18	.	.	TRBJ2-7	TGTGCCAGCTCACCACAGGGCGGGGAAGAGCAGTACTTC	CASSPQGGEEQYF
TRBV21-1	.	.	TRBJ1-6	TGTGCCAGCAGCAAAGTGGAGGGAACAGGACCCTATAATTCACCCCTCCACTTT	CASSKVEGTGPYNSPLHF
TRBV4-3	TRBD1	.	TRBJ2-3	TGCGCCAGCAGCCTTGACAGGGGAAGGTTTGATACGCAGTATTTT	CASSLDRGRFDTQYF
TRBV7-2	.	once	TRBJ2-3	TGTGCCAGCAGCCGGACCTCAGGGTCCCGGGCAGATACGCAGTATTTT	CASSRTSGSRADTQYF
TRBV18	.	.	TRBJ1-3	TGTGCCAGCTCACCATCGGGATCCTTCTCTGGAAACACCATATATTTT	CASSPSGSFSGNTIYF
TRBV6-5	.	.	TRBJ1-2	TGTGCCAGCAGGCAGGGATTTGGCTACGCCTTC	CASRQGFGYAF
TRBV27	.	.	TRBJ1-1	TGTGCCAGCAGTTTTCGACAGGACTCTCTAGGTGAAGCTTTCTTT	CASSFRQDSLGEAFF
TRBV6-5	TRBD1	.	TRBJ1-2	TGTGCCAGCAGTTATTATACAGGGGGCGGCTATGGCTACACCTTC	CASSYYTGGGYGYTF
TRBV19	TRBD1	.	TRBJ1-6	TGTGCCAGTAGTGCTCGACAGGGACGGTGGAATTCACCCCTCCACTTT	CASSARQGRWNSPLHF
TRBV14	.	.	TRBJ1-6	TGTGCCAGCAGCCAAGTCGCGGGAGACCTCCACTTT	CASSQVAGDLHF